The rows below give T cell receptor beta chains drawn from one sample of a study of T cells in Graves' hyperthyroidism and ophthalmopathy. TCRdb used MiXCR to reprocess the multiplex PCR reads, holding one entry per CDR3 protein. This table holds about 840,000 distinct CDR3 sequences, roughly 37% found once. Input material: blood. These receptors were obtained from a man aged 18 to 30 with Graves' hyperthyroidism. The CDR3 runs from the conserved cysteine through the conserved F or W. Each record gives: J gene, D gene, V gene, clone size, CDR3 protein, CDR3 DNA. The D gene is left open where the match is weak. Clone size, where shown, is once, few, many, or a class for clones that have expanded.

J: TRBJ2-3
D: .
V: TRBV15
size: .
CDR3: CATSEGLGTDTQYF
DNA: TGTGCCACCAGCGAGGGATTGGGCACAGATACGCAGTATTTT

J: TRBJ2-6
D: .
V: TRBV12-5
size: .
CDR3: CASGLVAGANVLTF
DNA: TGTGCTAGTGGTTTGGTGGCTGGGGCCAACGTCCTGACTTTC

J: TRBJ1-2
D: .
V: TRBV29-1
size: .
CDR3: CSESAGNYGYTF
DNA: TGCAGCGAATCGGCCGGTAACTATGGCTACACCTTC

J: TRBJ2-7
D: .
V: TRBV9
size: .
CDR3: CASSVAGGYYEQYF
DNA: TGTGCCAGCAGCGTAGCTGGGGGATACTACGAGCAGTACTTC

J: TRBJ1-3
D: TRBD1
V: TRBV19
size: many
CDR3: CASSMGQNLGNTIYF
DNA: TGTGCCAGTAGTATGGGACAGAACCTTGGAAACACCATATATTTT

J: TRBJ1-2
D: .
V: TRBV14
size: many
CDR3: CASSHGADPFYGYTF
DNA: TGTGCCAGCAGCCATGGGGCAGATCCTTTCTATGGCTACACCTTC

J: TRBJ2-7
D: .
V: TRBV7-3
size: few
CDR3: CASSQVSTEQYF
DNA: TGCGCCAGCAGCCAAGTGAGCACCGAGCAGTACTTC

J: TRBJ2-7
D: .
V: TRBV19
size: .
CDR3: CASMGVGNSYEQYF
DNA: TGTGCCAGTATGGGGGTCGGAAACTCCTACGAGCAGTACTTC

J: TRBJ1-5
D: TRBD1
V: TRBV5-8
size: .
CDR3: CTSSLPDRGGNQPQHF
DNA: TGTACCAGCAGCTTACCGGACAGGGGTGGCAATCAGCCCCAGCATTTT

J: TRBJ2-5
D: .
V: TRBV20-1
size: many
CDR3: CSARGSQTQYF
DNA: TGCAGTGCTAGAGGGAGTCAGACCCAGTACTTC

J: TRBJ2-5
D: TRBD2
V: TRBV4-1
size: .
CDR3: CASSHPGGVRETQYF
DNA: TGCGCCAGCAGCCATCCGGGAGGGGTCCGGGAGACCCAGTACTTC

J: TRBJ1-5
D: .
V: TRBV2
size: .
CDR3: CASSPGHALFNQPQHF
DNA: TGTGCCAGCAGCCCCGGGCACGCTCTCTTCAATCAGCCCCAGCATTTT

J: TRBJ2-3
D: .
V: TRBV7-3
size: .
CDR3: CASSFGDSDTQYF
DNA: TGTGCCAGCAGCTTCGGGGATTCAGATACGCAGTATTTT

J: TRBJ1-1
D: .
V: TRBV20-1
size: .
CDR3: CSASAGNTEAFF
DNA: TGCAGTGCTAGTGCTGGGAACACTGAAGCTTTCTTT

J: TRBJ2-7
D: TRBD2
V: TRBV4-1
size: .
CDR3: CASSPTSGNYEQYF
DNA: TGCGCCAGCAGCCCGACTAGCGGGAACTACGAGCAGTACTTC

J: TRBJ2-2
D: .
V: TRBV11-2
size: .
CDR3: CASSLEPSNTGELFF
DNA: TGTGCCAGCAGCTTAGAGCCGTCTAACACCGGGGAGCTGTTTTTT

J: TRBJ1-5
D: .
V: TRBV19
size: many
CDR3: CASSLGTHQPQHF
DNA: TGTGCCAGTAGCCTAGGAACCCATCAGCCCCAGCATTTT

J: TRBJ2-7
D: .
V: TRBV19
size: many
CDR3: CASSITGLDEQYF
DNA: TGTGCCAGCAGCATAACAGGGTTAGACGAGCAGTACTTC

J: TRBJ1-6
D: TRBD1
V: TRBV25-1
size: .
CDR3: CASSWDRTDSPLHF
DNA: TGTGCCAGCTCCTGGGACAGGACAGATTCACCCCTCCACTTT

J: TRBJ1-2
D: .
V: TRBV7-2
size: few
CDR3: CASSSSPGLNYGYTF
DNA: TGTGCCAGCAGTTCTTCCCCGGGCCTTAACTATGGCTACACCTTC